This T cell receptor beta chain was obtained from a study of T cells in tumors after PD-1 blockade. Study overall: Either cemiplimab 350 mg every 2 weeks or pembrolizumab 200 mg every 3 weeks was given. Blood samples averaged around 120,000 templates (range roughly 24,679-270,000) and 35,000 to 40,000 unique clonotypes. During anti-PD-1 treatment, some patients continued daily vismodegib 150 mg. Notes on the study in general: Peripheral recruitment is suggested, as some novel exhausted tumor clones were in pre-treatment blood.

This clone turned up a few times. Its cognate antigen is unknown. Libraries were prepared by immunoSEQ multiplex PCR; TCRdb keeps only in-frame clonotypes and omits some of them. The table has 45,000 to 60,000 clones, approximately 79% seen once. Trimming removed 4 bases from V and 1 base from J, with 26 bases in between. Germline V lookup: CDR1 SGHRS, CDR2 YFSETQ. This CDR3 spans 19 amino acids. The sequence came from a human donor with basal cell carcinoma. V usage is TRBV5-1 and J usage is TRBJ1-1; tentative D call: TRBD1 (6 bases). The sample here was PBMCs, taken before anti-PD-1 treatment. DNA for the CDR3: TGCGCCAGCAGCCCCGGGGCGTACGGGACACATAGTCCGAACACTGAAGCTTTCTTT. This codes for CASSPGAYGTHSPNTEAFF.